The 20 T cell receptor beta chains listed next were all sequenced from one sample in a study of OX40 agonist ivuxolimab in advanced cancers. Generated by immunoSEQ multiplex PCR, the TCRdb table keeps only in-frame clones and is missing some. The top ten clones hold more than 13% of a sample with some 60,000 clones, about 90% of them seen once. The sequencing used CD4+ or CD8+ T cells sorted from blood, collected in a trial of the OX40 agonist ivuxolimab. Receptors originate from an adult with an advanced solid tumor such as melanoma, head and neck, liver or kidney cancer.

This clone appeared once. The chain employs TRBV5-1 and TRBJ2-7, with 7 bases lining up with TRBD2. Trimming took 4 bases from V and 4 from J; bases not matched to a gene: 8. The length of the CDR3 is 14 residues. Germline CDR1 SGHRS, CDR2 YFSETQ. The CDR3 reads CASSHREGGYEQYF. CDR3 coding DNA: TGCGCCAGCAGCCACCGAGAGGGAGGGTACGAGCAGTACTTC.

In its sample, this clone was seen once. The J gene is TRBJ2-3, the V gene TRBV15, with 7 bases lining up with TRBD2. The ends lost 8 bases at V and 2 bases at J; junction bases unmatched: 10. The CDR3 is 15 amino acids. CDR1 and CDR2 (germline): LNHNV, YYDKDF (reference sequence). CDR3 residues: CATQRTRGFTDTQYF. CDR3 nucleotide sequence: TGTGCCACCCAGAGGACTAGAGGGTTCACAGATACGCAGTATTTT.

The chain combines TRBV27 with TRBJ1-6, with 7 bases matching TRBD1. CDR3 size: 14 residues. Trimming at V came to 5 bases and at J to 4 bases, leaving 2 bases not matched to a gene. Germline assignment: CDR1 MNHEY and CDR2 SMNVEV (reference sequence). CDR3 region: CASSGGQYNSPLHF. The CDR3 bases are TGTGCCAGCAGTGGGGGACAGTATAATTCACCCCTCCACTTT.

This chain connects TRBV6-1 to TRBJ2-1; 12 nucleotides match TRBD2. V shed 4 bases and J 2 bases; nucleotides not matched to a gene: 3. The V gene's germline CDR1 is MNHNS and CDR2 SASEGT. CDR3 size: 16 residues. CDR3 sequence: CASSAGLAGTYNEQFF. The CDR3 coding sequence is TGTGCCAGCAGTGCCGGACTAGCGGGAACCTACAATGAGCAGTTCTTC.

The V call is TRBV11-2, the J call TRBJ2-3; possible D gene TRBD2, 5 bases. Germline lookup yields CDR1 SGHAT and CDR2 FQNNGV. The CDR3 covers 13 residues. V lost 5 bases and J 4 bases, leaving 10 bases between the germline ends. Here the CDR3 reads CASSSRGPDTQYF. The DNA of the CDR3 is TGTGCCAGCAGCAGCCGGGGTCCAGATACGCAGTATTTT. The entire variable domain, with the rest obtained from reference TRBV11-2 and TRBJ2-3, is as follows: EAGVAQSPRYKIIEKRQSVAFWCNPISGHATLYWYQQILGQGPKLLIQFQNNGVVDDSQLPKDRFSAERLKGVDSTLKIQPAKLEDSAVYLCASSSRGPDTQYFGPGTRLTVL.

The chain has TRBV18 and TRBJ2-7; D might be TRBD2 (6 bases). Looked up from germline, CDR1 is KGHSH and CDR2 is LQKENI. There are 14 residues in the CDR3. Deletions cut 6 bases from V and 2 bases from J, with 14 bases between. The CDR3 nucleotides are TGTGCCAGCTCCTCCTCCCGGGGGACCTACGAGCAGTACTTC. Translated, it gives CASSSSRGTYEQYF.

The chain couples TRBV6-1 to TRBJ2-5; D is ambiguous. Deletions cut 7 bases from V and 2 bases from J, with 14 bases between. Germline CDR1 and CDR2: MNHNS and SASEGT. The length of the CDR3 is 14 residues. The CDR3 spells CASNSGRIQETQYF. DNA for the CDR3: TGTGCCAGCAATAGTGGCAGGATACAAGAGACCCAGTACTTC.

V gene TRBV7-6 combines with J gene TRBJ2-3; 7 nucleotides align to TRBD2. With 5 bases clipped from V and 2 bases from J, the junction kept 4 bases outside the gene matches. Germline V gene sequence: CDR1 SGHVS, CDR2 FNYEAQ. This CDR3 region has 14 residues. The CDR3 sequence: CASSTGRSTDTQYF. In DNA form, the CDR3 reads TGTGCCAGCAGCACCGGGAGGTCCACAGATACGCAGTATTTT.

This rearrangement joins TRBV5-4 to TRBJ2-7, with D maybe TRBD2 (6 bases). Trimming removed 0 bases at V and 9 bases at J, with 16 bases between. The CDR3 runs to 14 residues. The germline V gene has CDR1 SGHNT and CDR2 YYREEE (reference sequence). The CDR3 region is CASSLAGGIGGQYF. Written as DNA, the CDR3 is TGTGCCAGCAGCTTGGCCGGGGGTATTGGGGGGCAGTACTTC.

The rearrangement links TRBV29-1 to TRBJ2-2; 8 positions match TRBD2. CDR1 is SQVTM, CDR2 ANQGSEA, per germline. V lost 4 bases, J lost 8 bases, and 12 bases stayed unmatched. CDR3 length equals 15 residues. The chain's CDR3 is CSVGWSGRVSGELFF. In nucleotides, the CDR3 is TGCAGCGTTGGGTGGAGCGGGAGAGTGTCGGGGGAGCTGTTTTTT.

This clone was detected a few times. The V call is TRBV6-5, the J call TRBJ2-7; D is uncertain. This CDR3 contains 9 residues. Germline CDR1 reads MNHEY; CDR2 reads SVGAGI. V was clipped by 3 bases and J by 12 bases, with 6 bases between them. In DNA, the CDR3 is TGTGCCAGCAGTTATGCTGTGTACTTC. It specifies CASSYAVYF.

The chain joins TRBV7-2 to TRBJ2-7; D is uncertain. In germline, CDR1 is SGHTA, CDR2 FQGNSA. Deletions cut 5 bases from V and 1 base from J, with 12 bases between. The CDR3 runs to 14 residues. This CDR3 is CASSLRPVSYEQYF. The CDR3 DNA reads TGTGCCAGCAGCCTGAGGCCAGTTTCCTACGAGCAGTACTTC. The full variable domain, in which reference TRBV7-2 and TRBJ2-7 provide the parts outside the CDR3, is GAGVSQSPSNKVTEKGKDVELRCDPISGHTALYWYRQSLGQGLEFLIYFQGNSAPDKSGLPSDRFSAERTGGSVSTLTIQRTQQEDSAVYLCASSLRPVSYEQYFGPGTRLTVT.

The rearrangement links TRBV11-2 to TRBJ2-5; no reliable D call. The DNA matches TRBJ2-7 better at its end, which makes the J call doubtful. The germline V gene has CDR1 SGHAT and CDR2 FQNNGV. The CDR3 covers 14 residues. For the CDR3, the DNA is TGTGCCAGCAGCTTCAGATGGCAAACCTACGAGCAGTACTTC. This gives the protein CASSFRWQTYEQYF.

J is TRBJ2-3 and V is TRBV5-4; D gene ambiguous. Germline assignment: CDR1 SGHNT and CDR2 YYREEE (reference sequence). The CDR3 totals 13 residues. V gave up 0 bases and J gave up 3 bases, with 5 bases separating them. The CDR3 sequence: CASSLGATDTQYF. CDR3 bases: TGTGCCAGCAGCTTGGGGGCGACAGATACGCAGTATTTT.

The chain is built from TRBV27 and TRBJ2-1, with 12 bases aligning to TRBD2. Germline values: CDR1 MNHEY, CDR2 SMNVEV (reference sequence). This CDR3 is 15 amino acids long. The V and J ends lost 5 bases and 4 bases, in that order; junction bases with no gene match: 3. The CDR3 is CASSQGLAGYNEQFF. For the CDR3, the DNA is TGTGCCAGCAGTCAAGGACTAGCGGGGTACAATGAGCAGTTCTTC.

This chain uses TRBV30 with TRBJ2-7; D call uncertain. Trimming took off 3 bases at V and 7 bases at J, with 13 bases between the two ends. Germline loops: CDR1 GTSNPN, CDR2 SVGIG (reference sequence). The CDR3 has 12 amino acids. Here the CDR3 DNA reads TGTGCCTGGAGAGTTTGGGATAAAGAGCAGTACTTC. This gives the protein CAWRVWDKEQYF.

The V and J genes are TRBV20-1 and TRBJ2-7, with D unclear. The CDR3 consists of 11 residues. V lost 4 bases to trimming and J lost 7 bases, with 11 bases between them. CDR1 and CDR2 (germline): DFQATT, SNEGSKA (reference sequence). The CDR3 spells CSAIRAREQYF. The CDR3 region has the DNA TGCAGTGCTATCCGGGCGCGAGAGCAGTACTTC.

CDR3 amino acids: CASSRTGLSNQPQHF. CDR3 in DNA: TGTGCCAGCAGCCGGACAGGGCTTAGCAATCAGCCCCAGCATTTT. The V gene is TRBV28, the J gene TRBJ1-5; TRBD1 matches at 8 bases. The CDR3 loop spans 15 amino acids. With 6 bases clipped from V and 0 bases from J, the junction kept 4 bases outside the gene matches. Germline V gives CDR1 MDHEN, CDR2 SYDVKM.

The V call is TRBV5-1, the J call TRBJ1-4; D unresolved. Germline V gene data show CDR1 as SGHRS and CDR2 as YFSETQ. There are 13 residues in the CDR3. The V end was cut by 6 bases, the J end by 7 bases, with 13 bases between. CDR3 sequence (DNA): TGCGCCAGCACACCGGGGTGGGGTGAAAAACTGTTTTTT. Translating it yields CASTPGWGEKLFF. Full variable domain (outside the CDR3, taken from reference TRBV5-1 and TRBJ1-4): KAGVTQTPRYLIKTRGQQVTLSCSPISGHRSVSWYQQTPGQGLQFLFEYFSETQRNKGNFPGRFSGRQFSNSRSEMNVSTLELGDSALYLCASTPGWGEKLFFGSGTQLSVL.

This chain connects TRBV6-4 to TRBJ1-5; 9 bases line up with TRBD1. V was pared by 6 bases and J by 4 bases, with 7 bases of the junction left unmatched. Germline V lookup: CDR1 MRHNA, CDR2 SNTAGT. The CDR3 has 15 amino acids. The CDR3 region has the DNA TGTGCCAGCAGGATGGACAGGGGATGTAATCAGCCCCAGCATTTT. Translated, it gives CASRMDRGCNQPQHF.